This TCR beta chain is from a study of cytomegalovirus exposure and HLA in healthy donors (dated by TCRdb to the late 2010s). Broadly, across the study: According to an earlier analysis of 550 to 750 of the donors, about 170 million T cells yielded 117 million unique TCR beta sequences and roughly 280 Gb of sequence data. About 300 gigabases of sequencing data and around 80 million unique TCR sequences made up an early release that covered fewer than 650 HLA-typed donors. To decide whether each TCR beta V gene segment behaved as functional or pseudogenic, an earlier analysis of approximately 590 of the donors relied on high-throughput TCR beta sequencing. To study patterns of TCR occurrence, a later analysis re-analyzed previously published TCR beta repertoires from around 670 donors and added high-resolution HLA genotyping. Four or five DR-DQ haplotypes were handled as single units for association and clustering because linkage in the cohort was strong. Rather than drawing on any new phenotypic data, the later analysis identified candidate immune exposures from TCR beta sequences and the way those sequences occurred across donors. On average, around 240,000 unique TCR beta nucleotide sequences were sequenced per donor among fewer than 500 genotyped donors of the cohort, with about 19% of those sequences being non-productive. The T cell repertoires of 666 subjects were profiled by immunosequencing and related to cytomegalovirus serostatus. Typing coverage varied by locus: roughly 629-640 donors for A, B, C, DRB1 and DQB1; roughly 520 for DQA1; more than 600 for DPA1; roughly 470 for DPB1. Alongside the repertoire data, information on donor age, sex, ethnicity and CMV serostatus was compiled. To predict cytomegalovirus infection status, the study brought together high-throughput TCR immunosequencing, statistical association of individual TCRs with disease status, and machine learning. Genome-wide SNP genotypes for about 65% of the roughly 700 donors were used in a later genetic analysis, which treated that subset as a discovery cohort. The genetic ancestry cluster associated with self-reported Caucasian donors included approximately 85% of the roughly 380 genotyped donors. The aim of the study was to test whether cataloging public T cell receptors could identify signatures of past pathogen exposure. Every repertoire in the discovery cohort had been generated on one and the same sequencing platform. Both class I and class II loci were covered by HLA typing, at four-digit resolution. Along with the roughly 610-subject first cohort, a separate validation cohort of over 90 different subjects was used. What the work shows at the level of the full study, not this receptor alone: Cytomegalovirus status was reported to be diagnosed by the classifier with high specificity and sensitivity in both the original and validation cohorts. A further reported finding was that TCR beta sequences accurately predicted the HLA-A and HLA-B alleles for most subjects in the first cohort. Across donors, most TCR sequences were observed very rarely, whereas some public TCRs were present in many individuals. Correlated functional status among segregating V segments might reflect linkage disequilibrium, but an unknown experimental factor could not be ruled out. In an earlier analysis of around 600 of the donors, most TCR beta V segments appeared in productive rearrangements about 87% or about 30% of the time, broadly matching IMGT annotations. The sequencing pipeline was judged likely to have produced a cluster of highly shared sequence variants as a technical artifact. V-gene and J-gene trimming of TCR beta chains was associated with a missense DCLRE1C variant in a later genetic analysis, and the association was replicated in an independent cohort. The study gave a list of under 200 TCR beta chains associated with cytomegalovirus. Most CMV-associated TCR beta chains appeared to be HLA-restricted in a later analysis, and the HLA associations seemed to be driven largely by CMV exposure. When HLA alleles, especially DR and DQ, strongly co-occurred, attributing TCR associations to individual alleles was difficult. According to a later analysis, parvovirus B19, influenza, CMV and Epstein-Barr virus appeared linked to several top co-occurrence clusters. In vitro tests confirmed that a few of the cytomegalovirus-associated TCR beta chains recognize cytomegalovirus antigens. Immune exposure information for the cohort was limited to CMV serostatus. The authors suggested that the approach could potentially be extended to other disease states and immunological phenotypes. HLA typing was unavailable for some donors at each locus, so association tests used only the typed subset. Only TCR beta chains were sequenced in this cohort, and the absence of alpha or paired-chain data limited detectable features. Because counts were too low, roughly 16 rarely observed V segments, including chromosome 9 orphons, were left out of the earlier analysis of some 640 of the donors. Compared with the approximately 710-donor mean, donors in an Asian-associated ancestry cluster had fewer N-insertions in productive TCRs, according to a later genetic analysis. Sequencing depth was assumed to be roughly uniform across donors in the presence/absence analyses, though that assumption may not hold. Specific HLA alleles were associated with roughly 17,000 TCR beta sequences at a false discovery rate of 0.05 in a later analysis. In a later analysis, TCR association rates were found to vary across HLA loci, with the most associated TCRs seen for DRB1 alleles and the fewest for HLA-C alleles. In a later analysis, HLA-associated TCR beta chains showed more clonal expansion and lower generation probabilities than non-associated chains that were equally common. Some IMGT-functional V segments, including TRBV6-2 and TRBV6-3, could not be told apart with the 87-base-pair reads, so those segments were excluded.

The method behind the library was the immunoSEQ multiplex PCR assay. For the multiplex PCR, a mixture combining 60 forward primers for TCR Vbeta segments and 13 reverse primers for TCR Jbeta segments was used. Amplification of the CDR3 region of rearranged TCR beta genes was performed with a multiplex PCR assay on genomic DNA. The Illumina HiSeq System was used to sequence the amplified TCR beta libraries as 87-base-pair reads. Under the source paper's analysis protocol: A later analysis tallied about 77 million unique TCR beta chains across the approximately 670 repertoires, and approximately 12 million of those chains were shared by two or more donors. Raw reads were error-corrected and collapsed into unique sequences with a nearest-neighbor algorithm that merged closely related sequences to remove PCR and sequencing errors. CDR3 sequences were aligned to IMGT reference sequences to assign V, D and J gene segments. For a sequence to be retained, a match of at least six nucleotides was required to both a V gene segment and a J gene segment. A rearrangement was called productive if the CDR3 had no stop codons and remained in frame with V and J, and every other rearrangement was called non-productive. Following IMGT convention, CDR3 was defined as the stretch from the second conserved V-encoded cysteine up to the conserved J-encoded phenylalanine. The earlier analysis of a few hundred of the donors excluded any sequence lacking an unambiguous match to a single V gene segment. An earlier analysis of some 610 of the donors called V segments functional above 56.7% productive rearrangements and segregating when the between-donor standard deviation exceeded 5%. A statistical classification framework was developed to diagnose cytomegalovirus status using the catalog of TCR beta chain sequences. In a later analysis, TCR nucleotide sequences were compared against IMGT/GENE-DB human TR gene sequences so that V and J genes could be assigned. Using the TCRdist pipeline, a later analysis assigned CDR3 sequences along with most-parsimonious VDJ recombination scenarios. In a later analysis, each TCR beta chain was defined by its CDR3 amino acid sequence together with its V-gene family, and reads without a unique V-gene family were excluded. As a way to deal with suspected cross-contamination and a sequencing artifact, a later analysis dropped over 550 nucleotide sequences that were highly shared and had low generation probability. For each public chain, a later analysis derived a clonal expansion index from normalized ranks of inferred template counts within each repertoire. In a later analysis, generation probabilities were computed with a VDJ recombination model fitted to out-of-frame rearrangements, and the resulting probabilities were checked against IGoR. In a later analysis, hypergeometric tests were used to score TCR-TCR, TCR-HLA and TCR-CMV co-occurrence, with a repertoire-size bias correction applied to TCR pairs. False discovery rates were estimated in a later analysis by permuting HLA or CMV assignments 20 times. A later analysis grouped co-occurring TCRs with DBSCAN, adding TCRdist sequence similarity when clustering within HLA-allele-positive subsets. Repertoires with fewer than 30,000 or more than 120,000 public chains, plus five repertoires with anomalous nucleotide sharing, were excluded from co-occurrence clustering. TCRdb's version of the immuneACCESS table is confined to in-frame rearrangements and falls short of the full clone set. An unresolved V gene accounts for under half of the shortfall where checked; the remainder is of unknown origin. For V, J and clone size, that table is used; D and trimming come from the DNA. Across this sample there are fewer than 80,000 clones, with roughly 71% seen only once. Around a quarter of the sample is taken by the ten largest.

Remarks on this clone: Its specific antigen is unknown. Base qualities are not at hand, and no much larger clone is one base apart.

CDR1 and CDR2 (LGHNA, YSLEER) derive from the germline V gene. Trimming costs V 1 base and J 0 bases, and their ends lie 12 bases apart. The CDR3 spans 16 residues, from the cysteine through the phenylalanine. Of the read, only the CDR3 DNA is kept; its 48 bases are in frame from base 1. In total, roughly 710 healthy bone marrow donors made up the cohort. Cohort members were all nominally healthy when sampled, although unrecorded immune exposures were likely present. The donor tested CMV seropositive and was one of the 289 seropositive cohort members. Every donor gave a peripheral blood sample, and the peripheral blood mononuclear cells from that sample were used for TCR beta sequencing. The Qiagen DNeasy Blood Extraction Kit was used to extract genomic DNA from the blood cell samples.

The sample taken for sequencing was PBMCs. This receptor was identified in a man in his fifties or sixties in good health and CMV-seropositive. The V and J genes are TRBV4-3 and TRBJ1-2, with the D gene call left open. This receptor has the CDR3 CASSQGHAPANYGYTF. DNA sequence: TGCGCCAGCAGCCAAGGGCATGCCCCCGCTAACTATGGCTACACCTTC.